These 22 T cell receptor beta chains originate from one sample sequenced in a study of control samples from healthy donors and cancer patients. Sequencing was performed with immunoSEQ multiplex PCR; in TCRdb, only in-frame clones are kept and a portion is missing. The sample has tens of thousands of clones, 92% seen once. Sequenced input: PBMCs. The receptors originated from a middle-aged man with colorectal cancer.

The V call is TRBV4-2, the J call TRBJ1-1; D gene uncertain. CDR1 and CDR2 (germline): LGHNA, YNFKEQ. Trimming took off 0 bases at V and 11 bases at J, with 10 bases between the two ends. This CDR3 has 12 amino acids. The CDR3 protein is CASSQEKSRAFF. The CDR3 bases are TGTGCCAGCAGCCAAGAGAAGTCCCGGGCTTTCTTT.

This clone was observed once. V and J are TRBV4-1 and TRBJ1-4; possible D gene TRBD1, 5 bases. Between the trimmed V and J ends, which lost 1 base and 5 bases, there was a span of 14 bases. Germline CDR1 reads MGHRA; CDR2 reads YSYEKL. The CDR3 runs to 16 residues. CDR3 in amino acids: CASSQGGSGRNEKLFF. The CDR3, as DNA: TGCGCCAGCAGCCAAGGGGGTTCAGGGCGGAATGAAAAACTGTTTTTT.

This CDR3 is CASSFGTGGETQYF. The CDR3 DNA reads as TGCGCCAGCAGCTTTGGGACAGGTGGTGAGACCCAGTACTTC. The rearrangement joins TRBV5-1 to TRBJ2-5; 8 nucleotides line up with TRBD1. The ends lost 2 bases at V and 5 bases at J; junction bases unmatched: 5. Germline lookup yields CDR1 SGHRS and CDR2 YFSETQ. This CDR3 has 14 amino acids.

This CDR3 reads CASSLQGRESDTQYF. As DNA, the CDR3 is TGCGCCAGCAGCCTTCAGGGGAGGGAATCGGATACGCAGTATTTT. The chain carries TRBV5-1 and TRBJ2-3, with a weak D call TRBD2 (7 bases). Germline-derived CDR1 and CDR2 are SGHRS and YFSETQ. Trimming stripped 4 bases from V and 6 bases from J, with 18 bases between. The CDR3 contains 15 residues.

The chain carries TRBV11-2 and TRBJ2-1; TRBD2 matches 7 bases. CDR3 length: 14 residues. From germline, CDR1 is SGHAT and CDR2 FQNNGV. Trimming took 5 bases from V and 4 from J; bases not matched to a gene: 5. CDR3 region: CASSPGGGYNEQFF. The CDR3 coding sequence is TGTGCCAGCAGCCCTGGCGGGGGTTACAATGAGCAGTTCTTC. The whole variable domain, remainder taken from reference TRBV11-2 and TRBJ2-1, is EAGVAQSPRYKIIEKRQSVAFWCNPISGHATLYWYQQILGQGPKLLIQFQNNGVVDDSQLPKDRFSAERLKGVDSTLKIQPAKLEDSAVYLCASSPGGGYNEQFFGPGTRLTVL.

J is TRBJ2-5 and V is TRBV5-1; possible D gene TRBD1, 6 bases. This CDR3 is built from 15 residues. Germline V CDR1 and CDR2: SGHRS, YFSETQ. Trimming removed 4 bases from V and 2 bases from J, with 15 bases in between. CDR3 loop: CASSPDRIRQETQYF. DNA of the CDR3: TGCGCCAGCAGCCCCGACAGGATCCGGCAAGAGACCCAGTACTTC.

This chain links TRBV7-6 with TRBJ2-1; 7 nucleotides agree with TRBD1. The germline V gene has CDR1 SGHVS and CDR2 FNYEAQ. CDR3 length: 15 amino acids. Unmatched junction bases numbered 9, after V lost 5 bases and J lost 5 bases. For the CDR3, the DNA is TGTGCCAGCAGCATTCCGGGACAGCGCGACAATGAGCAGTTCTTC. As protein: CASSIPGQRDNEQFF.

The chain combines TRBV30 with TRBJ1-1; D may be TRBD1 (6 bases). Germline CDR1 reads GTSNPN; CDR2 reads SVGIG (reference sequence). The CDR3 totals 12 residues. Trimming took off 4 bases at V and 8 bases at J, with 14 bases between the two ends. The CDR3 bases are TGTGCCTGGAACCGAGGGGGATGGGAAGCTTTCTTT. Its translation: CAWNRGGWEAFF.

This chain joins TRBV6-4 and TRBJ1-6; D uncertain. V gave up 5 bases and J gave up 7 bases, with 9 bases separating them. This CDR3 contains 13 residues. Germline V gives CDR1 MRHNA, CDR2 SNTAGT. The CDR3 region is CASSSGRNSPLHF. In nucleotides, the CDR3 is TGTGCCAGCAGTTCGGGTCGCAATTCACCCCTCCACTTT.

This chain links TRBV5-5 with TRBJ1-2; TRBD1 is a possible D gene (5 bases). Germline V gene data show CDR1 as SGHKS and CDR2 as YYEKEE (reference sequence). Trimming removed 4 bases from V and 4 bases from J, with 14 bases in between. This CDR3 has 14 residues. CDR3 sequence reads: CASSLDGAGYGYTF. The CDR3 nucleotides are TGTGCCAGCAGCCTTGACGGGGCCGGCTATGGCTACACCTTC.

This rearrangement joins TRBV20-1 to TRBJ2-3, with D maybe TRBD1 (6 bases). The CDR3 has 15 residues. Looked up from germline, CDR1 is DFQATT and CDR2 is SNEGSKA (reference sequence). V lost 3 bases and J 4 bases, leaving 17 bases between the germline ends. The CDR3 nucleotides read TGCAGTGCTAGTTGGCGGGCCAGGGGATCAGATACGCAGTATTTT. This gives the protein CSASWRARGSDTQYF.

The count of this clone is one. Here the CDR3 DNA reads TGTGCCAGTAGTAGAGGGATTGGAAACACCATATATTTT. Amino acids: CASSRGIGNTIYF. The genes are TRBV19 and TRBJ1-3; D is ambiguous. Trimming took 4 bases from V and 3 from J, leaving 7 bases between them. This CDR3 is 13 amino acids long. Germline CDR1 LNHDA, CDR2 SQIVND (reference sequence). Drawing the rest from reference TRBV19 and TRBJ1-3, the complete variable domain is DGGITQSPKYLFRKEGQNVTLSCEQNLNHDAMYWYRQDPGQGLRLIYYSQIVNDFQKGDIAEGYSVSREKKESFPLTVTSAQKNPTAFYLCASSRGIGNTIYFGEGSWLTVV.

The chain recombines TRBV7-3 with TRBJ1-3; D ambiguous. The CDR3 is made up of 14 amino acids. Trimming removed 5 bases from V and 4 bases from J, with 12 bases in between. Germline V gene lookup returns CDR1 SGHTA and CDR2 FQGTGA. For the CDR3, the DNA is TGTGCCAGCAGCAGAGACCCGGGGGGAAACACCATATATTTT. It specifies CASSRDPGGNTIYF.

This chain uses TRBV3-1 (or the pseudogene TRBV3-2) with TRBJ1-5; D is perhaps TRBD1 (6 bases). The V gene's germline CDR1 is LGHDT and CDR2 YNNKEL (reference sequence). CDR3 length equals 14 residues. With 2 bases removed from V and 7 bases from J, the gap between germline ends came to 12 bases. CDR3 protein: CASSQQGSRQPQHF. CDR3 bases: TGTGCCAGCAGCCAACAGGGGTCGAGACAGCCCCAGCATTTT.

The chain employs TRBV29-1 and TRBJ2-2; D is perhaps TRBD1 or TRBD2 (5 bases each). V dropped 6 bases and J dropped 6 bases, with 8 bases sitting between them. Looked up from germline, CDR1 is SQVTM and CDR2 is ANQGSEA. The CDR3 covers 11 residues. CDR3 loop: CSVRGAGELFF. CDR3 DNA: TGCAGCGTGAGGGGCGCCGGGGAGCTGTTTTTT.

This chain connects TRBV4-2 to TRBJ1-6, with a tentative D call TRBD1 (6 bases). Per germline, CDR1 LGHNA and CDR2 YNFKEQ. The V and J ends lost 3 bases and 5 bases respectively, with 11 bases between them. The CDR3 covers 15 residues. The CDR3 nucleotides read TGTGCCAGCAGCCACGATGGACAGAATAATTCACCCCTCCACTTT. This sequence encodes CASSHDGQNNSPLHF.

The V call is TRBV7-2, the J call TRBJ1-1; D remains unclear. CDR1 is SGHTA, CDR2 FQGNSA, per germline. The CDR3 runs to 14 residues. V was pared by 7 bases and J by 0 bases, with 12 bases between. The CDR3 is CASTLGLMNTEAFF. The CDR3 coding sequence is TGTGCCAGCACCTTGGGGTTGATGAACACTGAAGCTTTCTTT.

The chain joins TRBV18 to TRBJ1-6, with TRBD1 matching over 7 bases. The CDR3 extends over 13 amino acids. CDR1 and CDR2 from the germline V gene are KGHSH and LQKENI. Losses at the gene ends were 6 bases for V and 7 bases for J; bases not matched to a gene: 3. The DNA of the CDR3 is TGTGCCAGCTCGACAGGGACCAATTCACCCCTCCACTTT. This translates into CASSTGTNSPLHF.

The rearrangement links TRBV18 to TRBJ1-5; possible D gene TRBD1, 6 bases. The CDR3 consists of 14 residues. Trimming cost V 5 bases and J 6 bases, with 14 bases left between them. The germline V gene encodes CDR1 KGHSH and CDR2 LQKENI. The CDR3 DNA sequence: TGTGCCAGCTCATCTGAACAGGGTGGTCAGCCCCAGCATTTT. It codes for CASSSEQGGQPQHF.

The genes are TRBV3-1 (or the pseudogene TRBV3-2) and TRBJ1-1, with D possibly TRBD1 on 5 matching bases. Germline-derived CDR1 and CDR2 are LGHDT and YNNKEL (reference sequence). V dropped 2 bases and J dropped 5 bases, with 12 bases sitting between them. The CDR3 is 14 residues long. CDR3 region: CASSQQFRGTEAFF. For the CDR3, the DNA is TGTGCCAGCAGCCAACAATTTCGGGGGACTGAAGCTTTCTTT.

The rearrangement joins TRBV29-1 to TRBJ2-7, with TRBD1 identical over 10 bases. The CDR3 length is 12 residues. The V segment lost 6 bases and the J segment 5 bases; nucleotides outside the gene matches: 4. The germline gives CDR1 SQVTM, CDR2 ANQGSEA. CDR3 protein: CSVPGQGNEQYF. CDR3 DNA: TGCAGCGTGCCGGGACAGGGGAACGAGCAGTACTTC.

CDR3 residues: CASSLGPSGGETQYF. Here the CDR3 DNA reads TGTGCCAGCAGCTTAGGGCCTAGCGGGGGTGAGACCCAGTACTTC. The rearrangement uses TRBV11-1 and TRBJ2-5, with 10 positions matching TRBD2. Germline values: CDR1 SGHAT, CDR2 FQDESV (reference sequence). V trimming: 1 base; J trimming: 5 bases; junction bases outside the gene matches: 4. The CDR3 sequence is 15 residues long.